Below are 4 T cell receptor beta chains sequenced from a single sample in a study of cytomegalovirus exposure and HLA in healthy donors. PCR used 60 Vbeta primers and 13 Jbeta primers. The protocol was immunoSEQ multiplex PCR, while the TCRdb copy is restricted to in-frame clones and leaves out a portion. The sample holds about 190,000 clones, roughly nine tenths seen once. The material sequenced was PBMCs. These receptors originate from a boy between 2 and 10 years old in good health and CMV-seronegative.

The rearrangement joins TRBV5-6 to TRBJ2-1; D may be TRBD2 (5 bases). CDR1 SGHDT and CDR2 YYEEEE come from the germline V gene. Trimming removed 1 base at V and 14 bases at J, with 16 bases between. The CDR3 totals 13 residues. CDR3: CASSLISVDSKFF. Written as DNA, the CDR3 is TGTGCCAGCAGCTTGATTAGCGTCGACTCGAAGTTCTTC.

The genes are TRBV7-3 and TRBJ2-2; 9 nucleotides line up with TRBD1. Germline CDR1 SGHTA, CDR2 FQGTGA. The CDR3 runs 18 residues. Trimming cost V 2 bases and J 5 bases; bases outside gene matches: 12. The CDR3 region is CASSLVPITGGATGELFF. CDR3 nucleotide sequence: TGTGCCAGCAGCTTAGTCCCGATCACAGGGGGCGCGACCGGGGAGCTGTTTTTT.

Only a few counts were recorded for this clone. V gene TRBV28 combines with J gene TRBJ2-4; maybe TRBD1 (5 bases). The V gene's germline CDR1 is MDHEN and CDR2 SYDVKM. The CDR3 has 17 residues. Deletions cut 5 bases from V and 0 bases from J, with 17 bases between. CDR3 region: CASSPRTTTLAKNIQYF. For the CDR3, the DNA is TGTGCCAGCAGTCCGAGGACAACGACCTTAGCCAAAAACATTCAGTACTTC.

The rearrangement joins TRBV11-3 to TRBJ2-5; TRBD2 might be the D (6 bases). The CDR3 covers 15 residues. CDR1 SGHNT and CDR2 YENEEA come from the germline V gene. The V end was cut by 5 bases, the J end by 5 bases, with 18 bases between. CDR3 sequence (DNA): TGTGCCAGCAGCGGTCCGGGAGAGGGCGCGGAGACCCAGTACTTC. Its protein product is CASSGPGEGAETQYF.